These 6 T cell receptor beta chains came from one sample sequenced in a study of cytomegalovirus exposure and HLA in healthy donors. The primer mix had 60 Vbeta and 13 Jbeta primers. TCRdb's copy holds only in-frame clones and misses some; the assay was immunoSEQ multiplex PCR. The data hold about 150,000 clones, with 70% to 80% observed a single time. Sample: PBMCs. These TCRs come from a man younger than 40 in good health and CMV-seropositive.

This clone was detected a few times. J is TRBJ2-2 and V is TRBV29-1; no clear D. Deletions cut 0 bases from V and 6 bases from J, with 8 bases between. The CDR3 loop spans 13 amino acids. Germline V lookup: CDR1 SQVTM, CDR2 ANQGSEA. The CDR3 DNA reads TGCAGCGTTGAAGACACTCTCTCCGGGGAGCTGTTTTTT. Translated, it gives CSVEDTLSGELFF.

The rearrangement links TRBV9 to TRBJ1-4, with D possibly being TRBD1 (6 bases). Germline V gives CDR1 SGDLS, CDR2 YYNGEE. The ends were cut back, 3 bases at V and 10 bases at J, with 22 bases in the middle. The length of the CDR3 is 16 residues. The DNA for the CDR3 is TGTGCCAGCAGCGAGGGCGGAGGACAGCTTAGCTCAAAACTGTTTTTT. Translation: CASSEGGGQLSSKLFF. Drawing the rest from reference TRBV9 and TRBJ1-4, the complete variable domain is DSGVTQTPKHLITATGQRVTLRCSPRSGDLSVYWYQQSLDQGLQFLIQYYNGEERAKGNILERFSAQQFPDLHSELNLSSLELGDSALYFCASSEGGGQLSSKLFFGSGTQLSVL.

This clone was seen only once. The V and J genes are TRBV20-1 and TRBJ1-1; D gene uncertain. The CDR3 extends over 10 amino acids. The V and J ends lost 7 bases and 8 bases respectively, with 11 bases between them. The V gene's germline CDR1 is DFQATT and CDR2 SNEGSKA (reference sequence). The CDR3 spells CSVTREEAFF. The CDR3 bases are TGCAGTGTTACAAGGGAGGAAGCTTTCTTT.

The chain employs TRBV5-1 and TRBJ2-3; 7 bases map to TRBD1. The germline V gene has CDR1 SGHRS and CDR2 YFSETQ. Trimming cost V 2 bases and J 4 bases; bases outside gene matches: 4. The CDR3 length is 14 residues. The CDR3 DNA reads TGCGCCAGCAGCTTCATGACAGGGTCAGATACGCAGTATTTT. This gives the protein CASSFMTGSDTQYF.

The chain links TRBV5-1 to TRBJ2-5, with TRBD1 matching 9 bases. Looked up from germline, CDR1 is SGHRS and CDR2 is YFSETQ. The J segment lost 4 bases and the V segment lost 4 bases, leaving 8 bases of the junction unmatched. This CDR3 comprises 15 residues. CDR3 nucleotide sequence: TGCGCCAGCAGCGCCGGGACAGGGTCGGGAGAGACCCAGTACTTC. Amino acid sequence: CASSAGTGSGETQYF.

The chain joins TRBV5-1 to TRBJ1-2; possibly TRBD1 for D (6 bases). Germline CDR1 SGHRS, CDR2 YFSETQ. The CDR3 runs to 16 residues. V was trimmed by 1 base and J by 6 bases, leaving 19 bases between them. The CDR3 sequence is CASSLTGILVSDGYTF. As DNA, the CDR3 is TGCGCCAGCAGCTTGACAGGGATATTAGTATCGGATGGCTACACCTTC.